The TCR beta chain under discussion was sequenced for a study of shared clonotypes between healthy human individuals. With 4 bases clipped from V and 5 bases from J, the junction kept 11 bases outside the gene matches. This CDR3 has 15 amino acids. Germline V gene data show CDR1 as SGHNT and CDR2 as YYREEE (reference sequence). Findings and limits, study-wide: Lower generation probabilities were found for non-shared clonotypes than for those shared by all four donors.

Deep-level assay runs were performed. Several immunoSEQ plates received, in even portions, the genomic DNA of each subset. The input for sorted-subset replicate PCRs was roughly 180 ng DNA, 25,000 to 35,000 T cell genomes. Profiling relied on immunoSEQ multiplex PCR, and the TCRdb table lists in-frame clones only, not all of them. This table holds approximately 710,000 clones, around 91% found once. Notes on this clone: Its antigen is undetermined.

The V call is TRBV5-4, the J call TRBJ2-7; TRBD1 matches at 8 bases. Sample: memory CD8+ T cells from PBMCs. Subset denoted: CD45RO+ cells pooled with CCR7-negative TemRA cells. This receptor was taken from a man younger than 35 in good health. Some clones in this sample may be carry-over from other donors' samples. The CDR3 region has the DNA TGTGCCAGCAGCGCCCCGGGGACAGGCATGAACGAGCAGTACTTC. Its protein product is CASSAPGTGMNEQYF. Using reference TRBV5-4 and TRBJ2-7 for the parts outside the CDR3, the full variable domain is ETGVTQSPTHLIKTRGQQVTLRCSSQSGHNTVSWYQQALGQGPQFIFQYYREEENGRGNFPPRFSGLQFPNYSSELNVNALELDDSALYLCASSAPGTGMNEQYFGPGTRLTVT.